The T cell receptor (beta chain) under discussion was sequenced for a study of blood T cell repertoires in COVID-19. Study at large: T cells, B-cell-depleted T cells, or PBMCs supplied cDNA or gDNA.

In the original processing: Reference gene primer amplification in the assay estimated nucleated cell counts. The repertoire was sequenced with immunoSEQ multiplex PCR; TCRdb's copy has only in-frame clones and lacks some. That table gives V, J and clone size, and the DNA gave D and trimming. In the table there are fewer than 350,000 clones, 75% to 90% of which are singletons. A case of COVID-19 had been met by exposed participants within 2 weeks before study entry. V shed 2 bases and J shed 8 bases, with 16 bases lying between them. CDR1 is SGHRS, CDR2 YFSETQ, per germline. The CDR3 covers 14 residues.

V usage is TRBV5-1 and J usage is TRBJ1-2, with D unresolved. The source of this sequence is a woman aged 25 to 39 who had been exposed to COVID-19. The sample comprised PBMCs or T cells enriched from blood (not recorded which). CDR3 sequence: CASSFSRPAWGYTF. As DNA, the CDR3 is TGCGCCAGCAGCTTTTCCAGGCCCGCCTGGGGCTACACCTTC.